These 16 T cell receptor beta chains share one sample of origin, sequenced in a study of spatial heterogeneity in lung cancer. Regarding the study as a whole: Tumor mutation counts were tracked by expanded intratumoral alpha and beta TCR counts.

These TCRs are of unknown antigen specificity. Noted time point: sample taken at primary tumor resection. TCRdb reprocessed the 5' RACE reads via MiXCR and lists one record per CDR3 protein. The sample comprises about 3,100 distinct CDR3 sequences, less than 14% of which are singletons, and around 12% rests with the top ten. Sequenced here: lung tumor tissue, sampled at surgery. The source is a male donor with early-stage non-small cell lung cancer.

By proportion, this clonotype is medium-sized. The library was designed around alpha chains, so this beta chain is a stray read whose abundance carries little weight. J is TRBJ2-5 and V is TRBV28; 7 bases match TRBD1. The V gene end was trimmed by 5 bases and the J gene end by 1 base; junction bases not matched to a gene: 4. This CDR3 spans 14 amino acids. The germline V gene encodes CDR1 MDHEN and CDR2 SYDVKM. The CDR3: CASSPGQSQETQYF. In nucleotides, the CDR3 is TGTGCCAGCAGTCCGGGACAGTCCCAAGAGACCCAGTACTTC.

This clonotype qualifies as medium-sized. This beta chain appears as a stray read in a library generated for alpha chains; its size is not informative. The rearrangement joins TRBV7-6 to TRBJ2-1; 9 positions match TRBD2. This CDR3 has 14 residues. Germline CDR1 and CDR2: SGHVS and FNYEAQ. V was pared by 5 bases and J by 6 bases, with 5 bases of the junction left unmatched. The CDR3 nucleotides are TGTGCCAGCAGCGCGCTAGCGGGGAGCAATGAGCAGTTCTTC. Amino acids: CASSALAGSNEQFF.

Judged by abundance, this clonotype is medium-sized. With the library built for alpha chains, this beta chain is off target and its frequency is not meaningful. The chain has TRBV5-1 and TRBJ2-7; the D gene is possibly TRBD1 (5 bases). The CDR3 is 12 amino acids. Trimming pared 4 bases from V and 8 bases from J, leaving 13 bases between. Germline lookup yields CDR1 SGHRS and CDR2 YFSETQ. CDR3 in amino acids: CASSQTMGQQYF. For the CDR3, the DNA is TGCGCCAGCAGCCAAACCATGGGGCAGCAGTACTTC.

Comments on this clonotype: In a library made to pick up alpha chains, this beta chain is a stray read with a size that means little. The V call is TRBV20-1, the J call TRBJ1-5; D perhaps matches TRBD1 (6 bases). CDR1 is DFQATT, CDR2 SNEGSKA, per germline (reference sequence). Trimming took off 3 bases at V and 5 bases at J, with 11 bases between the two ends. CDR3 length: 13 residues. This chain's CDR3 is CSASEDRYQPQHF. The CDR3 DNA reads TGCAGTGCTAGCGAAGACAGGTATCAGCCCCAGCATTTT.

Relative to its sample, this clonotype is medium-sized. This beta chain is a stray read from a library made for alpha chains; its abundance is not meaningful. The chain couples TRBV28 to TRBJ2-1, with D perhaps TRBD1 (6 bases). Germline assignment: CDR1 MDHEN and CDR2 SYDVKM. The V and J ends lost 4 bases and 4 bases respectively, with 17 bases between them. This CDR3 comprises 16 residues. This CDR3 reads CASSSTGHRRYNEQFF. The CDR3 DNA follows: TGTGCCAGCAGTTCGACGGGACACCGAAGATACAATGAGCAGTTCTTC.

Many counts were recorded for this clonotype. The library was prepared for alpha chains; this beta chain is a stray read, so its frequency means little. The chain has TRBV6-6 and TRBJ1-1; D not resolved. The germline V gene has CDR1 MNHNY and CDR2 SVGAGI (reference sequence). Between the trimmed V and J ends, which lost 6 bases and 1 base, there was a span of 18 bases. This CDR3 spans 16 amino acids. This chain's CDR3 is CASRVRGRTGNTEAFF. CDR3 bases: TGTGCCAGCAGAGTGAGAGGGCGGACCGGGAACACTGAAGCTTTCTTT.

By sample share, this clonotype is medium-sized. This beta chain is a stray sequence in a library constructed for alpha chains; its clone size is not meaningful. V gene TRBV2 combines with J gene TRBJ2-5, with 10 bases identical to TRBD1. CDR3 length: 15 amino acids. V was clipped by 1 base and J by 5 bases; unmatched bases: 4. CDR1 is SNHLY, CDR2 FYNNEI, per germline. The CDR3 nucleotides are TGTGCCAGCAGTGAAGGACAGGGGGCTTATGAGACCCAGTACTTC. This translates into CASSEGQGAYETQYF.

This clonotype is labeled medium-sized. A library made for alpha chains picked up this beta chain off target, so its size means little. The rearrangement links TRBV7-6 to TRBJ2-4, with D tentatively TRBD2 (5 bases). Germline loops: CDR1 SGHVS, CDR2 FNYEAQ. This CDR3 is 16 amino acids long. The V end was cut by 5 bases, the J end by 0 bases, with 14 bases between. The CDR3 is CASSDLSGIAKNIQYF. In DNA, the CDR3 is TGTGCCAGCAGCGATTTAAGCGGTATAGCCAAAAACATTCAGTACTTC.

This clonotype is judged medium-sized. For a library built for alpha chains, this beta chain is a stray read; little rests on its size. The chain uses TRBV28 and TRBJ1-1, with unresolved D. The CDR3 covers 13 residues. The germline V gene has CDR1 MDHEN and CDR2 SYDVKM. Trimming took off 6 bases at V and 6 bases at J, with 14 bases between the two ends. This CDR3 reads CASSRRGLAEAFF. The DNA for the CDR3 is TGTGCCAGCAGCCGGCGGGGTCTCGCTGAAGCTTTCTTT.

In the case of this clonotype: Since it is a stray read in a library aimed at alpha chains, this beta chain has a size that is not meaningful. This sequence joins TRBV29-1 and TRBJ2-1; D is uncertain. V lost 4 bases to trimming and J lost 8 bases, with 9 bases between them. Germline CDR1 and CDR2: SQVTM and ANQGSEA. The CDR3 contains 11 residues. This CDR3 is CSVGLGDEQFF. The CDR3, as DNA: TGCAGCGTTGGACTGGGCGATGAGCAGTTCTTC.

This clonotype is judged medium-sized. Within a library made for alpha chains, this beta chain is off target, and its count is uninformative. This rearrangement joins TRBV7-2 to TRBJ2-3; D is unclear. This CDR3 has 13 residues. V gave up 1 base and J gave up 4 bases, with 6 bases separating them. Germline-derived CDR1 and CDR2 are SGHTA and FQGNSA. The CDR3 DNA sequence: TGTGCCAGCAGCTTAGTTGGGGCAGATACGCAGTATTTT. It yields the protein CASSLVGADTQYF.

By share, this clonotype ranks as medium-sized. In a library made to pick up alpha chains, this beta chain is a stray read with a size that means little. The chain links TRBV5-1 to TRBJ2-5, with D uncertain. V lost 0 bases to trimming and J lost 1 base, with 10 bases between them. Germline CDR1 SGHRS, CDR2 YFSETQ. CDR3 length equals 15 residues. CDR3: CASSLAGLSQETQYF. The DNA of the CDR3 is TGCGCCAGCAGCTTGGCCGGGCTATCCCAAGAGACCCAGTACTTC.

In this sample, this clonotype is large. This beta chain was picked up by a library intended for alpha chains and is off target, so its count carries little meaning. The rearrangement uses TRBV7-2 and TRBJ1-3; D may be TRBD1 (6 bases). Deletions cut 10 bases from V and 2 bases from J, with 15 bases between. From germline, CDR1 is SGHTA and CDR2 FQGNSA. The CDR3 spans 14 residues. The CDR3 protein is CATEDRVAGNTIYF. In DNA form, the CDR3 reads TGTGCCACCGAGGACAGAGTCGCTGGAAACACCATATATTTT.

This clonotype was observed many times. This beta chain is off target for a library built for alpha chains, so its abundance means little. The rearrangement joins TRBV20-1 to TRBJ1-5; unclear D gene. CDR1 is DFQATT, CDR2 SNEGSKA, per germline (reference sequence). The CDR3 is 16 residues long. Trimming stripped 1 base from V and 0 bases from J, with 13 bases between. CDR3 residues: CSARASGRNSNQPQHF. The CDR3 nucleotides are TGCAGTGCTAGAGCTTCCGGCAGAAATAGCAATCAGCCCCAGCATTTT.

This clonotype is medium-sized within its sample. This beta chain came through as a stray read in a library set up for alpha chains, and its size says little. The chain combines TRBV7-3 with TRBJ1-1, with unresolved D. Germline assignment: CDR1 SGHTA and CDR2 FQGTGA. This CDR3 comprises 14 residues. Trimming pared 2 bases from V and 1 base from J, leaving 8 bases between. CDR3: CASSLSAGNTEAFF. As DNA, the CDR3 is TGTGCCAGCAGCTTATCGGCGGGGAACACTGAAGCTTTCTTT.

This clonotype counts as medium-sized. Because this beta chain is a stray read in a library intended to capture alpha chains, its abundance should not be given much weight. The CDR3 DNA reads TGTGCCAGCATGCGGCGGGGGTCAGGAGATACGCAGTATTTT. Protein: CASMRRGSGDTQYF. The chain carries TRBV9 and TRBJ2-3, with 7 bases fitting TRBD2. This CDR3 comprises 14 residues. V shed 6 bases and J 5 bases; nucleotides not matched to a gene: 9. The germline gives CDR1 SGDLS, CDR2 YYNGEE.